These 12 T cell receptor delta chains were sequenced from one sample in a study of γδ T cells in repeated Plasmodium falciparum infection (dated by TCRdb to about 2021). Library preparation employed multiplex PCR. Sequencing was carried out with an Illumina MiSeq. Clones were re-identified by TCRdb from the public reads with CATT, and rows with the same DNA were merged. In this sample the table shows around 89,000 delta-chain clones, 1.4% to 1.5% of which occur a single time. The ten most abundant clones make up 9% of the sample. For bulk TCR repertoire analysis, Vgamma9/Vdelta2+ and Vdelta2-negative gammadelta T cell populations were flow-sorted out of peripheral blood mononuclear cells. Sequencing used gamma-delta T cells from blood. These receptors were collected from a pool of human donors (malaria-infected and uninfected, not separated).

This clone was detected a few times. TCRdb attributes to this sequence the protein of a much larger clone, which differs from the DNA translation at residue 3; a read error is likely, and the protein displayed is translated from the DNA. The chain has TRDV2 and TRDJ1; D may be TRDD3 (6 bases). CDR3 length equals 16 residues. Germline CDR1 and CDR2: GEAIGNYY and EKD. The CDR3 DNA sequence: TGTGCCTTTGACACCGTGGGGGCTTCTAACACCGATAAACTCATCTTT. Translation: CAFDTVGASNTDKLIF.

This clone was detected only a few times. The protein in TCRdb stems from a much larger clone and differs at residue 8 from this DNA's translation, likely a read error; here the protein is translated from the DNA. This sequence joins TRDV1 and TRDJ1; TRDD3 might be the D (6 bases). TCRdb lists no J gene, so it was determined here by aligning the DNA to germline. V was cut by 3 bases and J by 3 bases, with 11 bases left in between. This CDR3 is built from 14 residues. Germline V lookup: CDR1 TSWWSYY, CDR2 QGS. The CDR3 protein is CALGDGTGSDKLIF. As DNA, the CDR3 is TGTGCTCTTGGGGATGGGACTGGGTCCGATAAACTCATCTTT.

About this clone itself: A read error likely explains why the TCRdb protein, taken from a much larger clone, differs from this DNA's translation at residue 7; the protein shown is translated from the DNA. This chain uses TRDV1 with TRDJ1, with 12 bases fitting TRDD3. TCRdb leaves out the J gene; it was filled in here by matching the DNA to germline. Germline trimming cut 2 bases from V and 4 bases from J; bases unmatched to any gene: 11. CDR1 and CDR2 (germline): TSWWSYY, QGS. This CDR3 is built from 18 residues. CDR3 in amino acids: CALGEALSYWGIHDKLIF. The DNA of the CDR3 is TGTGCTCTTGGGGAAGCCCTTTCCTACTGGGGGATACACGATAAACTCATCTTT.

With regard to this clone: A far larger clone is only one base removed, so a read error is likely. The sample contains more than one DNA sequence encoding this CDR3. The rearrangement joins TRDV1 to TRDJ1, with D perhaps TRDD3 (5 bases). The CDR3 loop spans 21 amino acids. The ends were cut back, 6 bases at V and 0 bases at J, with 32 bases in the middle. In germline, CDR1 is TSWWSYY, CDR2 QGS. In DNA form, the CDR3 reads TGTGCTCTTGGAGAATCCGTCCGGGGACGCGCCGTAAAGTTGTACACCGATAAACTCATCTTT. Residues: CALGESVRGRAVKLYTDKLIF.

This clone was seen a few times. TCRdb pairs this DNA with a much larger clone's protein that differs at residue 12, likely a read error; the protein shown was translated from the DNA. The chain uses TRDV2 and TRDJ1; 8 bases are shared with TRDD3. The J gene was missing in TCRdb and was found by matching the end of the DNA to germline. The CDR3 is 16 residues long. J was trimmed by 10 bases and V by 0 bases; bases with no gene match: 15. CDR1 is GEAIGNYY and CDR2 is EKD in the germline V gene. The CDR3 reads CACDTLGGSELRRLIF. The CDR3 DNA sequence: TGTGCCTGTGACACCCTTGGGGGATCGGAGTTGAGAAGACTCATCTTT.

To note about this clone: A far larger clone is just one base off, so this is likely a read error. This CDR3 is also generated by other DNA sequences in the sample. TRDV1 is the V gene, and the J gene was not called; TRDD3 is taken as the D call from the table, unchecked against the DNA. The CDR3 length is 22 residues. CDR1 is TSWWSYY and CDR2 is QGS in the germline V gene. The CDR3 coding sequence is TGTGCTCTTGGGGAACTAAGACTGACCTTCTGGGGGAAAACTAGCTACACCGATAAACTCATCTTC. Translation gives CALGELRLTFWGKTSYTDKLIF.

This clone has at least ten counts. The rearrangement uses TRDV1 and TRDJ1; 8 bases fit TRDD2. Per germline, CDR1 TSWWSYY and CDR2 QGS. This CDR3 has 24 amino acids. Losses at the gene ends were 1 base for V and 0 bases for J; bases not matched to a gene: 28. As DNA, the CDR3 is TGTGCTCTTGGGGAACGGGATCCCTTCCTAGAATTGGGGGTAGTTAGACCCTACACCGATAAACTCATCTTT. It codes for CALGERDPFLELGVVRPYTDKLIF.

In this sample, this clone turned up many times. The chain carries TRDV1 and TRDJ1, with D tentatively TRDD3 (6 bases). Germline assignment: CDR1 TSWWSYY and CDR2 QGS. The CDR3 spans 16 residues. Trimming shortened V by 3 bases and J by 1 base, and 15 bases separated the two germline ends. CDR3 coding DNA: TGTGCTCTTGGGGAGACCTGTGGGGGGTCCACCGATAAACTCATCTTT. Its translation: CALGETCGGSTDKLIF.

As regards this clone: TCRdb's entry gives the protein of a much larger clone, which mismatches this DNA's translation at residue 7, likely from a read error; the protein reported here is translated from the DNA. The rearrangement uses TRDV2 and TRDJ1; 11 positions agree with TRDD3. TCRdb records no J gene; here it was assigned by comparing the DNA to germline. Germline CDR1 GEAIGNYY, CDR2 EKD. With V trimmed by 0 bases and J by 0 bases, 32 bases remained unmatched. The CDR3 extends over 26 amino acids. DNA of the CDR3: TGTGCCTGTGACACCGTAGGGCCTCCTACTGGGCTTGGGGGATACGCGGTGGGTCAGTACACCGATAAACTCATCTTT. Amino acid sequence: CACDTVGPPTGLGGYAVGQYTDKLIF.

This clone was seen at least ten times. A far larger clone is just one base off, so this is likely a read error. This sample also contains other DNA sequences that code for the same CDR3. The chain is built from TRDV1 and TRDJ1, with 11 bases matching TRDD3. The CDR3 contains 21 residues. The V gene's germline CDR1 is TSWWSYY and CDR2 QGS. The CDR3 reads CALGELSAPMYWGIDTDKLIF. The CDR3 DNA sequence: TGCGCTCTTGGGGAACTTTCCGCCCCAATGTACTGGGGGATAGACACCGATAAACTCATCTTT.

Turning to this clone: TCRdb assigns this DNA the protein of a much larger clone, which departs from its translation at residue 13; this likely reflects a read error, and the protein shown comes from translating the DNA. The CDR3 region has the DNA TGTGCTCTTGGGGAACTCCTGTGGGGGATAAGGGCCGGTAAACTCATCTTT. Protein product: CALGELLWGIRAGKLIF. The rearrangement links TRDV1 to TRDJ1; 9 bases align to TRDD3. This CDR3 comprises 17 residues. V lost 0 bases to trimming and J lost 7 bases; unmatched junction nucleotides: 12. Per the germline V gene, CDR1 is TSWWSYY and CDR2 is QGS.

This clone was counted between two and nine times. The protein that TCRdb holds for this DNA derives from a much larger clone and differs from the translated DNA at residue 15, which likely indicates a read error; the protein shown here is translated from the DNA. This chain links TRDV2 with TRDJ3, with TRDD3 matching 9 bases. The J gene was not available in TCRdb and was assigned here by matching the DNA to germline segments. Germline CDR1 GEAIGNYY, CDR2 EKD. CDR3 length equals 19 residues. This CDR3 reads CACDTADWGSSWDTQQMFF. The CDR3 coding sequence is TGTGCCTGTGACACCGCGGACTGGGGGAGCTCCTGGGACACCCAACAGATGTTTTTC.